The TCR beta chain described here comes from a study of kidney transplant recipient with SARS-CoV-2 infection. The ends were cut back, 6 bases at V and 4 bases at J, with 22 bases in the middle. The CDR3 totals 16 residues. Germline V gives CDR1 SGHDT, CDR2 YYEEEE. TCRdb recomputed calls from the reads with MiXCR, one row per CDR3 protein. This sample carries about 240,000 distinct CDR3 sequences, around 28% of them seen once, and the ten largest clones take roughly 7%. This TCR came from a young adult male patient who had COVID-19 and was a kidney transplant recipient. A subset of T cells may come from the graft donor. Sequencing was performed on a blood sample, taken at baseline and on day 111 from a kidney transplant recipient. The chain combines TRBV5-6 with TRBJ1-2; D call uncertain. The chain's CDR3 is CASNLYNSRKTYGYTF. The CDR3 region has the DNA TGTGCCAGCAATCTCTACAATAGTCGAAAGACCTATGGCTACACCTTC.